Listed below are T cell receptor beta chains from one sample, sequenced in a study of blood T cell repertoires in COVID-19. The table came from immunoSEQ multiplex PCR; TCRdb's copy has only in-frame clones and leaves some out. This table has approximately 170,000 clones, just over 90% appearing once. The specimen sequenced was peripheral blood. The receptors originated from a young man with COVID-19, enrolled during active disease. Each CDR3 is given with its conserved first and last residue. The D gene is left open where the match is weak. Part of the rows lack a size; the others show once, few, many or a class for expanded clones.

TRBJ2-3,once,TRBD2,TRBV6-2/TRBV6-3,CASSPTGLAGVTDTQYF,TGTGCCAGCAGCCCGACTGGACTAGCGGGAGTGACAGATACGCAGTATTTT
TRBJ2-2,NA,NA,TRBV19,CASSITRYGELFF,TGTGCCAGTAGTATTACGAGATACGGGGAGCTGTTTTTT
TRBJ2-1,NA,TRBD2,TRBV28,CASMLGTSGRNEQFF,TGTGCCAGCATGCTCGGGACTAGCGGGAGAAATGAGCAGTTCTTC
TRBJ2-1,NA,TRBD1,TRBV4-3,CASSQDRGRYNEQFF,TGCGCCAGCAGCCAAGACAGGGGGCGCTACAATGAGCAGTTCTTC
TRBJ1-6,once,NA,TRBV5-6,CASSSGFYNSPLHF,TGTGCCAGCAGCTCGGGATTTTATAATTCACCCCTCCACTTT
TRBJ2-7,once,NA,TRBV5-4,CASSIRRSYEQYF,TGTGCCAGCAGCATCAGGCGATCCTACGAGCAGTACTTC
TRBJ1-4,NA,NA,TRBV7-9,CASSLRSGSVEKLLF,TGTGCCAGCAGCTTGAGGTCCGGGTCGGTAGAAAAACTGCTTTTT
TRBJ2-7,NA,TRBD1,TRBV6-5,CASGQGRAYEQYF,TGTGCCAGCGGACAGGGGAGGGCCTACGAGCAGTACTTC
TRBJ2-7,NA,NA,TRBV20-1,CSAPVVEQYF,TGCAGTGCTCCGGTGGTAGAGCAGTACTTC
TRBJ2-1,NA,TRBD1,TRBV9,CASSATGQVYNEQFF,TGTGCCAGCAGCGCGACAGGGCAGGTCTACAATGAGCAGTTCTTC
TRBJ1-2,NA,TRBD1,TRBV30,CAWSVGTGDYGYTF,TGTGCCTGGAGTGTAGGAACAGGGGACTATGGCTACACCTTC
TRBJ2-7,NA,NA,TRBV6-2/TRBV6-3,CASSHGGVPPYEQYF,TGTGCCAGCAGCCACGGAGGGGTCCCCCCCTACGAGCAGTACTTC
TRBJ1-2,NA,TRBD1,TRBV5-6,CASSTGTVGGGYTF,TGTGCCAGCAGCACCGGGACAGTGGGTGGTGGCTACACCTTC
TRBJ2-7,NA,NA,TRBV3-1/TRBV3-2,CASRQELGSSYEQYF,TGTGCCAGCAGGCAAGAGCTCGGTAGCTCCTACGAGCAGTACTTC
TRBJ2-2,NA,NA,TRBV7-9,CASSPQVTGELFF,TGTGCCAGCAGCCCACAGGTTACCGGGGAGCTGTTTTTT
TRBJ2-3,NA,NA,TRBV5-4,CASSPNGRGARDTQYF,TGTGCCAGCAGCCCCAATGGCAGGGGGGCGAGAGATACGCAGTATTTT
TRBJ2-7,NA,TRBD2,TRBV19,CASSASLAKSYEQYF,TGTGCCAGTAGTGCTTCACTAGCGAAGAGCTACGAGCAGTACTTC
TRBJ2-5,NA,TRBD1,TRBV18,CASSRTGETQYF,TGTGCCAGCTCCCGGACAGGGGAGACCCAGTACTTC
TRBJ1-2,NA,NA,TRBV7-2,CASSSGEYGYTF,TGTGCCAGCAGCTCGGGAGAATATGGCTACACCTTC
TRBJ1-2,NA,TRBD1,TRBV6-5,CASSYTTGFYGYTF,TGTGCCAGCAGTTACACGACAGGGTTCTATGGCTACACCTTC
TRBJ2-3,NA,NA,TRBV6-5,CASRSPGTDTQYF,TGTGCCAGCAGGTCTCCAGGGACAGATACGCAGTATTTT
TRBJ2-1,NA,TRBD2,TRBV24-1,CATSDTSGIYEQFF,TGTGCCACCAGTGATACTAGCGGGATCTATGAGCAGTTCTTC
TRBJ2-2,once,NA,TRBV11-2,CASSFELVVRELFF,TGTGCCAGCAGCTTCGAACTAGTAGTGAGGGAGCTGTTTTTT
TRBJ2-1,NA,TRBD1,TRBV2,CASSGFGTGGRNEQFF,TGTGCCAGCAGTGGTTTCGGGACAGGGGGAAGGAATGAGCAGTTCTTC
TRBJ1-2,NA,TRBD1,TRBV4-2,CASSQDGGYGTGSTLNYGYTF,TGTGCCAGCAGCCAAGATGGGGGGTATGGGACAGGGTCAACCCTTAACTATGGCTACACCTTC
TRBJ2-7,once,NA,TRBV10-1,CASSLAGYHEQYF,TGCGCCAGCAGTTTAGCAGGGTACCACGAGCAGTACTTC
TRBJ1-5,NA,TRBD1,TRBV10-3,CAISPQGAVDQPQHF,TGTGCCATCAGCCCACAGGGGGCAGTGGATCAGCCCCAGCATTTT
TRBJ1-2,NA,TRBD1,TRBV5-4,CASSLAGGYGYTF,TGTGCCAGCAGCTTGGCAGGGGGATATGGCTACACCTTC
TRBJ2-2,NA,TRBD2,TRBV6-5,CASTRGDTGELFF,TGTGCCAGCACCCGGGGGGACACCGGGGAGCTGTTTTTT
TRBJ2-1,NA,NA,TRBV9,CASSVRGEQFF,TGTGCCAGCAGCGTACGGGGGGAGCAGTTCTTC
TRBJ1-3,NA,TRBD1,TRBV6-5,CASSYSPGGGGNTIYF,TGTGCCAGCAGTTACTCCCCAGGGGGCGGAGGAAACACCATATATTTT
TRBJ2-7,NA,TRBD1,TRBV14,CASSHTGTGPYEQYF,TGTGCCAGCAGCCACACCGGGACAGGCCCCTACGAGCAGTACTTC
TRBJ1-1,NA,TRBD1,TRBV30,CAWRQGLNTEAFF,TGTGCCTGGAGACAGGGGTTGAACACTGAAGCTTTCTTT
TRBJ1-1,once,TRBD1,TRBV2,CASSEAGGMNTEAFF,TGTGCCAGCAGTGAGGCAGGGGGGATGAACACTGAAGCTTTCTTT
TRBJ1-5,NA,NA,TRBV6-1,CASSEYMGRINQPQHF,TGTGCCAGCAGTGAATATATGGGGAGGATCAATCAGCCCCAGCATTTT
TRBJ2-7,NA,NA,TRBV27,CASRAVSYEQYF,TGTGCCAGCAGGGCCGTTTCCTACGAGCAGTACTTC
TRBJ1-1,NA,NA,TRBV4-3,CASSPTVNTEAFF,TGCGCCAGCAGCCCGACAGTGAACACTGAAGCTTTCTTT
TRBJ2-1,once,TRBD2,TRBV19,CASSIGTSGNNEQFF,TGTGCCAGTAGTATAGGTACTAGCGGCAACAATGAGCAGTTCTTC
TRBJ1-5,NA,TRBD1,TRBV28,CASSLGTGFISNQPQHF,TGTGCCAGCAGCCTCGGGACAGGCTTCATTAGCAATCAGCCCCAGCATTTT
TRBJ1-6,NA,NA,TRBV4-3,CASSQSSGRNSPLHF,TGCGCCAGCAGCCAATCATCAGGGCGTAATTCACCCCTCCACTTT
TRBJ2-5,NA,TRBD2,TRBV5-4,CASSFLGTSGRETQYF,TGTGCCAGCAGCTTCCTCGGGACTAGCGGGAGGGAGACCCAGTACTTC
TRBJ1-1,NA,TRBD1,TRBV6-5,CASSSQGGNTEAFF,TGTGCCAGCAGTTCTCAGGGGGGGAACACTGAAGCTTTCTTT
TRBJ2-1,NA,TRBD1,TRBV7-9,CASSLALTGGTAYNEQFF,TGTGCCAGCAGCTTAGCGTTAACAGGGGGAACTGCATACAATGAGCAGTTCTTC
TRBJ1-2,NA,NA,TRBV13,CASSPPQGRRNYGYTF,TGTGCCAGCAGCCCTCCCCAGGGGCGCAGGAACTATGGCTACACCTTC
TRBJ2-7,NA,TRBD2,TRBV5-1,CASRPALPAGPSYEQYF,TGCGCCAGCAGGCCCGCGCTACCAGCGGGGCCCTCCTACGAGCAGTACTTC
TRBJ2-1,NA,TRBD1,TRBV5-1,CASSAGQGSYNEQFF,TGCGCCAGCAGCGCCGGACAGGGTTCCTACAATGAGCAGTTCTTC
TRBJ1-5,NA,NA,TRBV28,CASSLLGSQPQHF,TGTGCCAGCAGTTTACTGGGGAGTCAGCCCCAGCATTTT
TRBJ2-2,few,TRBD1,TRBV9,CASRGQGGNTGELFF,TGTGCCAGCAGGGGACAGGGAGGGAACACCGGGGAGCTGTTTTTT
TRBJ1-2,NA,TRBD1,TRBV6-1,CASSATGQGEDYGYTF,TGTGCCAGCAGTGCCACGGGACAGGGGGAGGACTATGGCTACACCTTC